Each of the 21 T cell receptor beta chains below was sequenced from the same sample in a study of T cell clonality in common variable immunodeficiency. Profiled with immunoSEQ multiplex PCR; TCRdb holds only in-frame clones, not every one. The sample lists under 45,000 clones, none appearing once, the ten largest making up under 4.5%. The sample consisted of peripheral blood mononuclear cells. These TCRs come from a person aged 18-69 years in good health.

CDR3 DNA, as far as it was read: TGTGCCTGGAGCCCTGGTAGATCACCA. This codes for CAWSPGRSP. The whole CDR3 sequence is CAWSPGRSPLFF. The V gene is TRBV30, the J gene TRBJ1-4, with D unclear. The sequence runs out 3 residues before the end of the CDR3; the remainder is reconstructed from the germline J gene. CDR3 size: 12 residues. Germline V gene data show CDR1 as GTSNPN and CDR2 as SVGIG (reference sequence).

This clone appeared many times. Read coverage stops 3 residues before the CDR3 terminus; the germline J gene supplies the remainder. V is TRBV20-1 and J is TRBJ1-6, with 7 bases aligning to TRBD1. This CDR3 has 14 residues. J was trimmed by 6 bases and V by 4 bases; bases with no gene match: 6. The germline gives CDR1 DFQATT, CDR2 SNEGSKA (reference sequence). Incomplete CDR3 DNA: TGCAGTGCTACCAAAGGGGGCGTTAATTCACCC. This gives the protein CSATKGGVNSP. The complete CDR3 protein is CSATKGGVNSPLHF.

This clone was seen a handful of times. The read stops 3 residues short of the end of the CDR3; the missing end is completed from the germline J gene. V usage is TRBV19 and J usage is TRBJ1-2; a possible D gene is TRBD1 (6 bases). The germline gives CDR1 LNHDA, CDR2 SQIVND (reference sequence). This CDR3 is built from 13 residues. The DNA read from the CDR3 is TGTGCCAGTAGTATGAGGGGGGACTACGAC. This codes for CASSMRGDYD. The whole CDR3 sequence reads CASSMRGDYDYTF. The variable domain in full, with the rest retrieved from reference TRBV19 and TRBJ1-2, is DGGITQSPKYLFRKEGQNVTLSCEQNLNHDAMYWYRQDPGQGLRLIYYSQIVNDFQKGDIAEGYSVSREKKESFPLTVTSAQKNPTAFYLCASSMRGDYDYTFGSGTRLTVV.

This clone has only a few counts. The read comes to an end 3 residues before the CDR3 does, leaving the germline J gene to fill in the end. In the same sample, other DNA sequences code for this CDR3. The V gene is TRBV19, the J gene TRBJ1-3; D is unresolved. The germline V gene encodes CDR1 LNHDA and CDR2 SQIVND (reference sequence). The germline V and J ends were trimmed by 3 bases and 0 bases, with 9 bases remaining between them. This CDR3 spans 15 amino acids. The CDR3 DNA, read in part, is TGTGCCAGTAGTATCCGAGCGTTCTCTGGAAACACC. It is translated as CASSIRAFSGNT. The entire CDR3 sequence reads CASSIRAFSGNTIYF.

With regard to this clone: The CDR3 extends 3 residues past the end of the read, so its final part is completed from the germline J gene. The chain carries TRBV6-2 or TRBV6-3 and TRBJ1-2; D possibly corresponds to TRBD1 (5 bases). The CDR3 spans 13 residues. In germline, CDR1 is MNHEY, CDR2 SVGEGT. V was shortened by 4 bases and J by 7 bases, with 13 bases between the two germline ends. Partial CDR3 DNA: TGTGCCAGCAGTTGGTGGGGGGGTAGTGGC. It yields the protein CASSWWGGSG. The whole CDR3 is CASSWWGGSGYTF.

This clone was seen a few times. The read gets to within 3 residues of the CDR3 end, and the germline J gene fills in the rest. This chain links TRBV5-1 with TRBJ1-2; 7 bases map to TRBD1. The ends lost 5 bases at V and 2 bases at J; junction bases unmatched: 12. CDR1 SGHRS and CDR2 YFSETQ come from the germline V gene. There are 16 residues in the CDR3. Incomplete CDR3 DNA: TGCGCCAGCAGTAGGGACAGAGTTTTAACGAACTATGGC. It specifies CASSRDRVLTNYG. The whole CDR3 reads CASSRDRVLTNYGYTF.

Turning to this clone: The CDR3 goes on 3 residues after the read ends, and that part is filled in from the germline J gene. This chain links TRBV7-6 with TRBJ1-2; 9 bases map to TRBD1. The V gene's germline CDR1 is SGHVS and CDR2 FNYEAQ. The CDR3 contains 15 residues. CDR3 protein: CASSQRDRAAYDYTF. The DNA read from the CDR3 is TGTGCCAGCAGCCAAAGGGACAGGGCGGCTTACGAC.

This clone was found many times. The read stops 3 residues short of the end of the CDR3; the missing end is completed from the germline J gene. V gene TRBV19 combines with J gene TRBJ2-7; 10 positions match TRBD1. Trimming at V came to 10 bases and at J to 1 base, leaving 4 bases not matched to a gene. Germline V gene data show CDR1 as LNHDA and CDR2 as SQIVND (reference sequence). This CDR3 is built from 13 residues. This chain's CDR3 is CATSDRGSYEQYF. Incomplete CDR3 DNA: TGTGCCACCTCGGACAGGGGGTCCTACGAG.

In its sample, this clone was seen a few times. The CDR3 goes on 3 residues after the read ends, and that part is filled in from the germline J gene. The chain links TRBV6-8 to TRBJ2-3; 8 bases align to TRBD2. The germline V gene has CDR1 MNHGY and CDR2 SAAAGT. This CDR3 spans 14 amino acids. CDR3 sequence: CASSYLSGNETQYF. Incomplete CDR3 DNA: TGTGCCAGCAGTTACCTTAGCGGGAATGAGACG.

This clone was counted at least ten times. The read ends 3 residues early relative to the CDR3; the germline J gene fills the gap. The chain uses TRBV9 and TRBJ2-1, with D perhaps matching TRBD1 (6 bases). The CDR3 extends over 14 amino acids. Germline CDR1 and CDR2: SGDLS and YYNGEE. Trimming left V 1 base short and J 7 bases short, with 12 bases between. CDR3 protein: CASSVQGQNNEQFF. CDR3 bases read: TGTGCCAGCAGCGTACAGGGACAAAATAATGAG.

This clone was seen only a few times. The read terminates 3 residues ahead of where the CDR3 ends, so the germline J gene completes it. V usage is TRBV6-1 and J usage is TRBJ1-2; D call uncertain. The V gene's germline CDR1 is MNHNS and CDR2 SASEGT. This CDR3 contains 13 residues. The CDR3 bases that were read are TGTGCCAGCAGTGAAAGGGCAACGGATACC. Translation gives CASSERATDT. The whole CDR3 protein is CASSERATDTYTF.

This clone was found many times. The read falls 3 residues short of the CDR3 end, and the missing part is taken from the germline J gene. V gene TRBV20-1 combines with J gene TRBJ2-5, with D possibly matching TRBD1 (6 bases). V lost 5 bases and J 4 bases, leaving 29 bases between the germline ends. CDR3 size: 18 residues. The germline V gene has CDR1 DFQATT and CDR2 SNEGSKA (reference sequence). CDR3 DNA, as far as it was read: TGCAGTGCTTTAACGAACCTACAACAGGGATACGGGGCAGAGACC. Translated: CSALTNLQQGYGAET. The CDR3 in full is CSALTNLQQGYGAETQYF.

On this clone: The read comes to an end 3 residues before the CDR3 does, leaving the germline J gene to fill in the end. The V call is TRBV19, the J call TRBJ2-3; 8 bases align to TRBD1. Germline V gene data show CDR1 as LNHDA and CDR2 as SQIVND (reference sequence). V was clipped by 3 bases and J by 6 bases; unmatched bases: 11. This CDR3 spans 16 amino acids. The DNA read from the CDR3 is TGTGCCAGTAGTATGATCGCAGGGGGCGCTCGGGATACG. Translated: CASSMIAGGARDT. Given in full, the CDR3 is CASSMIAGGARDTQYF.

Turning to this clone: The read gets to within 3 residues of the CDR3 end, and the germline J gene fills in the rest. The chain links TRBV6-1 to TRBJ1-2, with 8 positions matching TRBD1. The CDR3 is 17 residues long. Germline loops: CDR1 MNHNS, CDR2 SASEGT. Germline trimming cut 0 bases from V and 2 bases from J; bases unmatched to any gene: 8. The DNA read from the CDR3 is TGTGCCAGCAGTGAAGCCCACGGACAGGGTCCAAACTATGGC. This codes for CASSEAHGQGPNYG. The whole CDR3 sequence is CASSEAHGQGPNYGYTF.

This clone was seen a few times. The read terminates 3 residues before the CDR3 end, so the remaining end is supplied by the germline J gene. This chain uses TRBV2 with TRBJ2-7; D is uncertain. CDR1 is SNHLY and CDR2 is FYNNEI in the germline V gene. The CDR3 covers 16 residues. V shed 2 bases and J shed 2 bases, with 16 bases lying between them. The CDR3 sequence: CASSELGLVNPYEQYF. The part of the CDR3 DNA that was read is TGTGCCAGCAGTGAACTAGGTTTGGTTAACCCCTACGAG.

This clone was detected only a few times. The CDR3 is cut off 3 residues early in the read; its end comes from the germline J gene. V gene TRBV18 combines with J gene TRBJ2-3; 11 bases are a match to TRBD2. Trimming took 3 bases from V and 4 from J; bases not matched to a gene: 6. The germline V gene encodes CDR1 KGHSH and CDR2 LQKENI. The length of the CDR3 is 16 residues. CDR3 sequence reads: CASSPTRTSGSDTQYF. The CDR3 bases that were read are TGTGCCAGCTCACCGACCCGGACTAGCGGGTCAGATACG.

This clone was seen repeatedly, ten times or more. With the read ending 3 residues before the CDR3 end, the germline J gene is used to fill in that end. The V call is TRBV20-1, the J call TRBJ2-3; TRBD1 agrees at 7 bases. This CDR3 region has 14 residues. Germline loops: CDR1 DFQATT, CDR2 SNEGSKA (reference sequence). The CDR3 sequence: CSARDGTAQETQYF. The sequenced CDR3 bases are TGCAGTGCTAGAGATGGGACAGCACAAGAGACG.

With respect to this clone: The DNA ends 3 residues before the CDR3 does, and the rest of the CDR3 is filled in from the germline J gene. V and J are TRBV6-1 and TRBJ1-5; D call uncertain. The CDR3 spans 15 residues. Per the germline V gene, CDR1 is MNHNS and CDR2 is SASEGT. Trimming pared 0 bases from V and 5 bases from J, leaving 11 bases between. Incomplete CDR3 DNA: TGTGCCAGCAGTGAAGCGCCATCTACTCATCAGCCC. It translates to CASSEAPSTHQP. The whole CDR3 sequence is CASSEAPSTHQPQHF.

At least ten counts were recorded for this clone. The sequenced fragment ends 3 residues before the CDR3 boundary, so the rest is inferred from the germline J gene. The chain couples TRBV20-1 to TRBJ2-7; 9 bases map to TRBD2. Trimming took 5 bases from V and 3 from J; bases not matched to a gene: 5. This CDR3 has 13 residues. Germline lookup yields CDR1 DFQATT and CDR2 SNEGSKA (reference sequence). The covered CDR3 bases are TGCAGTGCTCTGCCGACTAGCGGCTACGAG. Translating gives CSALPTSGYE. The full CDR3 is CSALPTSGYEQYF.

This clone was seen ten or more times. CDR3 loop: CASSSKSAGDYEQYF. The part of the CDR3 DNA that was read is TGTGCCAGCAGCTCTAAAAGCGCCGGCGATTACGAG. The chain recombines TRBV11-1 with TRBJ2-7; D is uncertain. Read sequence stops 3 residues before the CDR3 end, and the germline J gene provides the missing end. The germline gives CDR1 SGHAT, CDR2 FQDESV (reference sequence). Trimming removed 4 bases at V and 4 bases at J, with 17 bases between. The CDR3 is 15 amino acids.

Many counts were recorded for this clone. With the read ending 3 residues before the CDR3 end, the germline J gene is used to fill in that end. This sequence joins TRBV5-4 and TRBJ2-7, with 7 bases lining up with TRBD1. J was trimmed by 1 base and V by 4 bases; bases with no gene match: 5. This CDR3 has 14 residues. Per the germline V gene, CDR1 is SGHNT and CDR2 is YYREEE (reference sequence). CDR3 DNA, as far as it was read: TGTGCCAGCAGCCCCCCGGACAGGTCCTACGAG. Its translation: CASSPPDRSYE. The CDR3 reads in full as CASSPPDRSYEQYF. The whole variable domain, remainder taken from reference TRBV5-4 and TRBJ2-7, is ETGVTQSPTHLIKTRGQQVTLRCSSQSGHNTVSWYQQALGQGPQFIFQYYREEENGRGNFPPRFSGLQFPNYSSELNVNALELDDSALYLCASSPPDRSYEQYFGPGTRLTVT.